The clone carrying this TCR beta chain was observed a few times. Its antigen is not identified. Extraction of RNA together with DNA used about 18-30 mg of unsorted bulk tissue. The sampling covered five separate regions of each tumor. The ends lost 5 bases at V and 6 bases at J; junction bases unmatched: 11. This CDR3 contains 15 residues. CDR1 is SGHAT and CDR2 is FQDESV in the germline V gene (reference sequence). Using a constant-region primer together with ProtoScript II reverse transcriptase, TCR beta cDNA was made from about 490 ng of total RNA. Nested multiplex PCR, run for three rounds with slightly modified ARM-PCR, yielded TCR beta libraries. For around 9 cycles apiece, the opening two PCR rounds ran with TRBV1-TRBV30 forward primers and a C-beta reverse primer. One entry per CDR3 protein results from TCRdb running MiXCR on the multiplex PCR reads. Among tens of thousands of distinct CDR3 sequences, about three quarters were seen once, and the ten largest hold 19%.

This sample was taken from a study of tumor-infiltrating lymphocytes in primary liver carcinoma. Study findings and constraints: Presence in all five tumor regions was observed for only about 7.5-24% of top clones. It was tumor-adjacent and tumor-blood pairs that overlapped less than tumor region pairs did.

The chain uses TRBV11-1 and TRBJ2-3; 7 bases match TRBD1. Sequencing was done on a sample of liver tumor tissue from sampling region 2. The subset was: tumor region T2, inferior pole. The receptor was isolated from a man in his forties with primary liver carcinoma and hepatitis B virus infection. Here the CDR3 DNA reads TGTGCCAGCAGCCCGAGACAGGGATTAACGGATACGCAGTATTTT. Translating it yields CASSPRQGLTDTQYF. Drawing the rest from reference TRBV11-1 and TRBJ2-3, the complete variable domain is EAEVAQSPRYKITEKSQAVAFWCDPISGHATLYWYRQILGQGPELLVQFQDESVVDDSQLPKDRFSAERLKGVDSTLKIQPAELGDSAMYLCASSPRQGLTDTQYFGPGTRLTVL.